The rows below give T cell receptor beta chains drawn from one sample of a study of blood T cell repertoires in COVID-19. Profiled with immunoSEQ multiplex PCR; TCRdb holds only in-frame clones, not every one. The table has about 180,000 clones, nearly 90% seen once. The sample comprised peripheral blood. The receptor set was obtained from a man younger than 30 who had recovered from COVID-19. CDR3s include the opening cysteine and the closing phenylalanine or tryptophan. The order of the fields is V gene, clone size, J gene, CDR3 protein. Clone size is not always given. Where it is, it says once, few, many or a class for expanded clones.

TRBV3-1/TRBV3-2,once,TRBJ2-2,CASSQIWSGRAGELFF
TRBV9,NA,TRBJ1-1,CASSATVNTEAFF
TRBV27,NA,TRBJ2-1,CASSFVGEPYNEQFF
TRBV11-3,NA,TRBJ2-1,CASSFRGPGFKQFF
TRBV7-2,NA,TRBJ1-2,CASSLASGRIDNYGYTF
TRBV2,NA,TRBJ1-2,CASSDGSVIYGYTF
TRBV5-4,many,TRBJ2-1,CASSLLVVDEQFF
TRBV7-2,NA,TRBJ2-3,CASSLGLAGTDTQYF
TRBV7-8,NA,TRBJ1-1,CASSLVGSLNTEAFF
TRBV27,NA,TRBJ2-1,CASSLTRNEQFF
TRBV7-9,NA,TRBJ2-7,CASSLVGQLGEQYF
TRBV28,NA,TRBJ1-5,CASRGQGNQPQHF
TRBV5-4,NA,TRBJ2-1,CASSSGTSDHNEQFF
TRBV11-2,NA,TRBJ2-7,CASSGRQGPYEQYF
TRBV28,NA,TRBJ2-4,CASRQGLAKNIQYF
TRBV6-5,NA,TRBJ1-5,CASSTGGFQPQHF
TRBV30,few,TRBJ1-5,CAWSLRGYGQPQHF
TRBV28,NA,TRBJ1-2,CASSLPELGNYGYTF
TRBV27,once,TRBJ2-3,CASSGLAGFTDTQYF
TRBV19,NA,TRBJ2-1,CASSITSGSPYNEQFF
TRBV20-1,NA,TRBJ1-1,CSAPGFEAFF
TRBV12-3/TRBV12-4,NA,TRBJ1-3,CASSAGVGNTIYF
TRBV19,NA,TRBJ1-2,CASTGQTFNYGYTF
TRBV5-1,NA,TRBJ1-1,CASSLEGQGAGTEAFF
TRBV7-9,NA,TRBJ2-7,CAIWATGTEQYF
TRBV27,once,TRBJ2-7,CASRRGYEQYF
TRBV6-5,NA,TRBJ1-1,CASSLEGNTEAFF
TRBV28,NA,TRBJ2-7,CAILTSGNSYEQYF
TRBV7-6,NA,TRBJ2-1,CASSELAGGGNEQFF
TRBV19,NA,TRBJ1-1,CASRRQENTEAFF
TRBV12-3/TRBV12-4,NA,TRBJ2-3,CASTQTDTQYF
TRBV27,NA,TRBJ1-1,CASSLWGGNTEAFF
TRBV6-1,NA,TRBJ1-2,CASSDLGTTGGYTF
TRBV20-1,NA,TRBJ2-1,CSASGSGTPNLGDEQFF
TRBV6-5,NA,TRBJ2-7,CASSPGPLYEQYF
TRBV4-2,NA,TRBJ1-5,CASSQDGTGINQPQHF
TRBV25-1,NA,TRBJ1-2,CASSSPGGRGNYGYTF
TRBV3-1/TRBV3-2,NA,TRBJ1-1,CASSLRPGQQNTEAFF
TRBV7-9,once,TRBJ2-5,CASSLGLAGEYQETQYF
TRBV5-1,NA,TRBJ2-7,CASSLASSGKAYEQYF
TRBV5-4,NA,TRBJ2-5,CASSKPTSGWETQYF
TRBV6-1,NA,TRBJ2-1,CASSGQGRSSYNEQFF
TRBV6-6,NA,TRBJ2-6,CASWLYSAGGANVLTF
TRBV7-2,NA,TRBJ2-7,CASSPRGGRVEQYF
TRBV19,few,TRBJ1-1,CASSSQGGVTEAFF
TRBV18,NA,TRBJ2-1,CASSPPTSGGDEQFF
TRBV6-6,NA,TRBJ1-5,CATTDRNQPQHF
TRBV9,NA,TRBJ2-2,CASSVGTSGLVTGELFF
TRBV7-8,NA,TRBJ2-5,CASRRQGAPYF
TRBV19,NA,TRBJ1-2,CASSIVRDSNYGYTF
TRBV10-2,once,TRBJ1-3,CASRPGTGGNTIYF
TRBV5-4,once,TRBJ2-3,CASSSNWGLATDTQYF
TRBV4-3,NA,TRBJ2-7,CASSQDPGLARIYEQYF
TRBV30,once,TRBJ2-1,CAWIPGLAGAHSSYNEQFF
TRBV7-9,NA,TRBJ1-1,CASSSTQGKGTEAFF
TRBV5-8,NA,TRBJ2-1,CASSLDGTASGSREQFF
TRBV4-1,NA,TRBJ1-2,CASSQDPAGMNGYTF
TRBV11-2,NA,TRBJ2-6,CASSLDGTGISGANVLTF
TRBV5-4,NA,TRBJ2-3,CASSLRGTDTQYF
TRBV19,few,TRBJ1-1,CASSIRGVGNTEAFF